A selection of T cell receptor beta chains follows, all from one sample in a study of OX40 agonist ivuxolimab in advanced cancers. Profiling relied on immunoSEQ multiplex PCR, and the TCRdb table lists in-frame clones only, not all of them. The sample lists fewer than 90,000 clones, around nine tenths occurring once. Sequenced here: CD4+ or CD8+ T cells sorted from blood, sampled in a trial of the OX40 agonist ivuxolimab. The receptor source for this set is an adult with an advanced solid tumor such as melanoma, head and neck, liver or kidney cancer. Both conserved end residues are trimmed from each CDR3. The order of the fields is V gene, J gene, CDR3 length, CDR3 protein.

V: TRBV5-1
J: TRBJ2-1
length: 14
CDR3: ASSLEGLAGYNEQF

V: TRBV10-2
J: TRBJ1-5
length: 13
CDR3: ASSPGTGGNQPQH

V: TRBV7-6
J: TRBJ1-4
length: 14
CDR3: ASSLTPREANEKLF

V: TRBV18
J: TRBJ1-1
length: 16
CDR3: ASSPRTGGIIMNTEAF

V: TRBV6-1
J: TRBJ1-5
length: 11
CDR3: ASSDRGHQPQH

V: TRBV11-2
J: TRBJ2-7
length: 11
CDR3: ASSLKSGGEQY

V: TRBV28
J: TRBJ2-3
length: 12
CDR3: ASSLGRRTDTQY

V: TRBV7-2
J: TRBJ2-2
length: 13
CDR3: ASSLLGGDTGELF

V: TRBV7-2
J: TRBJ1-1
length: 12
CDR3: ASSPGLGNTEAF

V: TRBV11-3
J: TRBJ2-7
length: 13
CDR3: ASSPGLSRGEEQY

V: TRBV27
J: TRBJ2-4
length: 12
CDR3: ASSRQGAEGIQY

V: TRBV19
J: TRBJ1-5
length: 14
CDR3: ASSNLGIDSNQPQH

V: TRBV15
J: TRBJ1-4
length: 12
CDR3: ATSRDKGLEKLF

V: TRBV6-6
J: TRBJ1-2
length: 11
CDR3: ASRSTGSYGYT

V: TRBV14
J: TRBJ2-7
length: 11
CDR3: ASRLQGGNEQY

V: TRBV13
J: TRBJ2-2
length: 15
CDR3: ASSIFSGGIYTGELF

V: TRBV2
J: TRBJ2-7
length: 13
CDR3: ASSDPSGGSYEQY

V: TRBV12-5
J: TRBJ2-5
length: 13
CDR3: ASGLGQGAVETQY

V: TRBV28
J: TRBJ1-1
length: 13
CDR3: ASSPPRNQNTEAF

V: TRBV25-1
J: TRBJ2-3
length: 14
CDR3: ASSESIHSLTDTQY

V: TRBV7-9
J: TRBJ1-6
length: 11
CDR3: ASQAGSRAPLH

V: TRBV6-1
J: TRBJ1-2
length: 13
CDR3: ASRPGTLIYYGYT

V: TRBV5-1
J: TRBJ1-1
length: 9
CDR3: ASSLGAWAF

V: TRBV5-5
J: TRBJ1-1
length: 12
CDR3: ASSPGTGYTEAF

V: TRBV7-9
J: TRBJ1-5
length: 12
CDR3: ASSLGISNQPQH

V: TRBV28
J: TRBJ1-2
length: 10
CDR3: ASSFQDYGYT

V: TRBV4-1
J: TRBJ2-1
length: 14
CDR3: ASSQDRSSSYNEQF

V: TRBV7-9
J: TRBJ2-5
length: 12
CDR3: ASSNRQIQETQY

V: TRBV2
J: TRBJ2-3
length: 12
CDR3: ASSGLAGTDTQY

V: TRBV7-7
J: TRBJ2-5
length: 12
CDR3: ASSGLGLKETQY

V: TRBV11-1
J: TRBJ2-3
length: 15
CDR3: ASSPRTSGGGTDTQY

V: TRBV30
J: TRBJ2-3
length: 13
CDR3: AWSFPTGEADTQY